One and the same sample provided the 32 T cell receptor beta chains below, sequenced in a study of cytomegalovirus exposure and HLA in healthy donors. Use of 60 Vbeta and 13 Jbeta primers characterized the PCR. Method: immunoSEQ multiplex PCR; TCRdb's copy keeps in-frame clones and lacks some. The sample has more than 85,000 clones, less than 80% seen once. Sequences were obtained from PBMCs. The source of these receptors is a woman in her 50s in good health and CMV-seropositive.

The chain joins TRBV6-1 to TRBJ2-3, with 10 positions matching TRBD2. The germline V gene has CDR1 MNHNS and CDR2 SASEGT. The CDR3 is 15 amino acids. V lost 4 bases and J lost 5; bases outside the gene matches: 6. DNA of the CDR3: TGTGCCAGCAGTGGCCTGGGACTAGCGATAGATACGCAGTATTTT. It is translated as CASSGLGLAIDTQYF.

The chain couples TRBV5-1 to TRBJ1-1, with D possibly being TRBD1 (6 bases). The CDR3 covers 16 residues. Germline values: CDR1 SGHRS, CDR2 YFSETQ. V was trimmed by 5 bases and J by 6 bases, leaving 23 bases between them. The CDR3 DNA follows: TGCGCCAGCAGTCGGTGGGGCCAGGGGCCACTGGCTGAAGCTTTCTTT. Protein product: CASSRWGQGPLAEAFF.

The chain joins TRBV6-5 to TRBJ2-7, with a possible D match to TRBD1 (6 bases). From germline, CDR1 is MNHEY and CDR2 SVGAGI. The CDR3 contains 15 residues. The V end was cut by 2 bases, the J end by 2 bases, with 13 bases between. The CDR3 reads CASSYSRGSPYEQYF. CDR3 nucleotide sequence: TGTGCCAGCAGTTACAGCAGGGGATCCCCCTACGAGCAGTACTTC.

The J gene is TRBJ2-1, the V gene TRBV12-5, with D possibly being TRBD1 (5 bases). Looked up from germline, CDR1 is LGHNT and CDR2 is FRNRAP. V lost 5 bases to trimming and J lost 6 bases, with 11 bases between them. This CDR3 comprises 13 residues. The CDR3 loop is CASGLATGNEQFF. In DNA, the CDR3 is TGTGCTAGTGGTCTCGCTACAGGCAATGAGCAGTTCTTC.

This chain links TRBV18 with TRBJ2-2; 7 bases line up with TRBD2. Trimming removed 0 bases from V and 4 bases from J; junction bases left unmatched: 2. This CDR3 spans 15 amino acids. Germline CDR1 KGHSH, CDR2 LQKENI. The CDR3 bases are TGTGCCAGCTCACCACCGTCTAGCGGCACCGGGGAGCTGTTTTTT. It specifies CASSPPSSGTGELFF.

This rearrangement joins TRBV27 to TRBJ2-1; TRBD1 matches 9 bases. The CDR3 is 16 amino acids. Germline CDR1 and CDR2: MNHEY and SMNVEV (reference sequence). Germline trimming cut 0 bases from V and 4 bases from J; bases unmatched to any gene: 4. The CDR3 region is CASSLSTGGLYNEQFF. The CDR3 DNA is TGTGCCAGCAGTTTATCGACAGGGGGGCTATACAATGAGCAGTTCTTC.

The chain couples TRBV10-3 to TRBJ2-7, with a tentative D call TRBD1 (6 bases). The CDR3 is 13 residues long. The germline gives CDR1 ENHRY, CDR2 SYGVKD. V lost 2 bases and J lost 6, with 11 bases in between. The CDR3: CAISEQGWSEQYF. Written as DNA, the CDR3 is TGTGCCATCAGTGAGCAGGGGTGGAGCGAGCAGTACTTC.

This chain joins TRBV9 and TRBJ2-5; D remains ambiguous. The CDR3 totals 11 residues. V lost 0 bases and J 5 bases, leaving 2 bases between the germline ends. Germline assignment: CDR1 SGDLS and CDR2 YYNGEE. CDR3 in DNA: TGTGCCAGCAGCGTAGCTGAGACCCAGTACTTC. It translates to CASSVAETQYF.

This CDR3 reads CASVNRRQGGEQYF. Written as DNA, the CDR3 is TGTGCCAGCGTCAATCGCCGGCAGGGTGGCGAGCAGTACTTC. V and J are TRBV6-1 and TRBJ2-7, with D perhaps matching TRBD1 (5 bases). Trimming removed 8 bases from V and 6 bases from J, with 20 bases in between. There are 14 residues in the CDR3. Germline CDR1 reads MNHNS; CDR2 reads SASEGT.

The V call is TRBV7-2, the J call TRBJ2-7; D perhaps matches TRBD2 (7 bases). The CDR3 has 16 amino acids. The ends were cut back, 0 bases at V and 4 bases at J, with 16 bases in the middle. Germline V gene data show CDR1 as SGHTA and CDR2 as FQGNSA. The CDR3 sequence: CASSLAGGRGNYEQYF. As DNA, the CDR3 is TGTGCCAGCAGCTTAGCTGGGGGGCGGGGGAATTACGAGCAGTACTTC.

This chain joins TRBV6-6 and TRBJ2-7; the match to TRBD1 covers 7 bases. The V gene's germline CDR1 is MNHNY and CDR2 SVGAGI (reference sequence). The V and J ends lost 8 bases and 3 bases, in that order; junction bases with no gene match: 7. This CDR3 region has 13 residues. The CDR3 region is CASLGTEDYEQYF. The CDR3 coding sequence is TGTGCCAGCCTCGGGACAGAGGACTACGAGCAGTACTTC.

This chain connects TRBV6-6 to TRBJ2-1; TRBD1 matches 7 bases. This CDR3 has 16 residues. Germline assignment: CDR1 MNHNY and CDR2 SVGAGI (reference sequence). J lost 8 bases, V lost 6 bases, and 16 bases had no gene match. The CDR3 DNA reads as TGTGCCAGCAGCCAAGTAGGACGGGCGCAGGGGGATGAGCAGTTCTTC. This encodes CASSQVGRAQGDEQFF.

This chain links TRBV2 with TRBJ1-4; TRBD1 matches at 10 bases. This CDR3 has 15 residues. Unmatched junction bases numbered 7, after V lost 5 bases and J lost 7 bases. Germline V gene lookup returns CDR1 SNHLY and CDR2 FYNNEI. The CDR3 sequence is CASSFDRGLVEKLFF. The CDR3 DNA is TGTGCCAGCAGTTTCGACAGGGGGCTGGTTGAAAAACTGTTTTTT.

This clone is a singleton in its sample. At one boundary the junction diverges from the germline segment, which might be a read error. The gene calls are TRBV7-9 and TRBJ2-3; the D is unclear. Per the germline V gene, CDR1 is SEHNR and CDR2 is FQNEAQ (reference sequence). CDR3 length: 15 amino acids. DNA of the CDR3: TGTTCCAGCAGCTTAATCTCTAGATCGACAGATACGCAGTATTTT. Amino acid sequence: CSSSLISRSTDTQYF.

V usage is TRBV5-1 and J usage is TRBJ2-7, with 8 bases lining up with TRBD2. V shed 3 bases, J shed 0 bases, and the junction held 5 bases outside the gene matches. This CDR3 is built from 15 residues. CDR1 is SGHRS, CDR2 YFSETQ, per germline. CDR3 region: CASSSGLAPSYEQYF. In nucleotides, the CDR3 is TGCGCCAGCAGCTCAGGACTAGCTCCCTCCTACGAGCAGTACTTC.

This chain joins TRBV4-1 and TRBJ2-6; D perhaps matches TRBD2 (5 bases). Germline CDR1 MGHRA, CDR2 YSYEKL. This CDR3 contains 18 residues. The V end was cut by 0 bases, the J end by 3 bases, with 15 bases between. The CDR3 reads CASSQDPDFGGGANVLTF. In nucleotides, the CDR3 is TGCGCCAGCAGCCAAGACCCGGATTTTGGAGGTGGGGCCAACGTCCTGACTTTC.

Only a few counts were recorded for this clone. The chain joins TRBV11-3 to TRBJ1-1; 10 bases are shared with TRBD1. In germline, CDR1 is SGHNT, CDR2 YENEEA. CDR3 length: 14 amino acids. The junction had 3 bases not matched to a gene; V was cut back by 4 bases and J by 4 bases. Written as DNA, the CDR3 is TGTGCCAGCAGCTCCGGGACAGGGGCCACTGAAGCTTTCTTT. Its protein is CASSSGTGATEAFF.

V gene TRBV9 combines with J gene TRBJ1-1, with D unclear. This CDR3 is 13 amino acids long. From germline, CDR1 is SGDLS and CDR2 YYNGEE. V lost 0 bases and J lost 4, with 7 bases in between. CDR3 protein: CASSVVTSTEAFF. The DNA for the CDR3 is TGTGCCAGCAGCGTAGTAACTAGCACTGAAGCTTTCTTT.

CDR3 DNA sequence: TGCGCCAGCAGCTTAGCGGGGGTGTACACAGATACGCAGTATTTT. Protein: CASSLAGVYTDTQYF. The chain has TRBV5-1 and TRBJ2-3, with TRBD2 matching over 8 bases. Germline CDR1 SGHRS, CDR2 YFSETQ. The V and J ends lost 2 bases and 2 bases, in that order; junction bases with no gene match: 4. The CDR3 consists of 15 residues.

Only a few counts were recorded for this clone. V usage is TRBV4-1 and J usage is TRBJ1-5; weak D call: TRBD1 (5 bases). The CDR3 contains 14 residues. CDR1 and CDR2 (germline): MGHRA, YSYEKL. Trimming pared 5 bases from V and 6 bases from J, leaving 14 bases between. The CDR3: CASSRPGLGQPQHF. Here the CDR3 DNA reads TGCGCCAGCAGCAGGCCAGGGCTCGGTCAGCCCCAGCATTTT.

This clone is a singleton in its sample. The chain joins TRBV6-1 to TRBJ2-2, with TRBD1 identical over 8 bases. V shed 7 bases and J 4 bases; nucleotides not matched to a gene: 5. Germline V gives CDR1 MNHNS, CDR2 SASEGT. The CDR3 runs 14 residues. The CDR3 protein is CASNRDRSTGELFF. The DNA of the CDR3 is TGTGCCAGCAACCGGGACAGGTCCACCGGGGAGCTGTTTTTT.

The V gene is TRBV5-6, the J gene TRBJ1-6; TRBD1 is a possible D gene (5 bases). Looked up from germline, CDR1 is SGHDT and CDR2 is YYEEEE. The V gene lost 6 bases and the J gene lost 5 bases, with 9 bases spanning the gap. The CDR3 runs 13 residues. The CDR3 sequence is CASTGTDNSPLHF. CDR3 nucleotide sequence: TGTGCCAGCACGGGGACTGATAATTCACCCCTCCACTTT.

On this clone: The junction does not match germline at one end; this may be a read error. V and J are TRBV7-7 and TRBJ2-1; no reliable D call. CDR3 length equals 14 residues. CDR1 and CDR2 (germline): SSHAT, FNYEAQ (reference sequence). In DNA, the CDR3 is TGTGCTAGCAGCTTAGATGGCGGAGACAATGAGCAGTTCTTC. Translation gives CASSLDGGDNEQFF.

This chain uses TRBV27 with TRBJ1-1; 8 bases agree with TRBD1. The CDR3 is 15 residues long. In germline, CDR1 is MNHEY, CDR2 SMNVEV (reference sequence). J gave up 4 bases and V 0 bases, and 4 bases lay outside the gene matches. CDR3 sequence reads: CASSLSTGGSTEAFF. The CDR3 region has the DNA TGTGCCAGCAGTTTATCCACAGGGGGGAGCACTGAAGCTTTCTTT.

This clone was observed once. Relative to the germline gene, one junction end is altered; a read error may explain this. This chain connects TRBV7-2 to TRBJ1-2, with 10 positions matching TRBD1. This CDR3 has 13 amino acids. CDR1 and CDR2 (germline): SGHTA, FQGNSA. CDR3 nucleotide sequence: TGTGCCAGCAGCTTAAGGGACAGGGGTGGCTACGCCTTC. Translation gives CASSLRDRGGYAF.

This clone was seen a handful of times. Here the CDR3 DNA reads TGTGCCAGCAGCTTAGGTACAGCCACCTACGAGCAGTACTTC. Amino acids: CASSLGTATYEQYF. The chain is built from TRBV7-9 and TRBJ2-7, with D uncertain. Germline CDR1 and CDR2: SEHNR and FQNEAQ (reference sequence). This CDR3 spans 14 amino acids. V was shortened by 1 base and J by 2 bases, with 9 bases between the two germline ends.

The chain combines TRBV5-1 with TRBJ2-7, with 9 positions matching TRBD2. The CDR3 sequence is 14 residues long. With V trimmed by 5 bases and J by 3 bases, 6 bases remained unmatched. CDR1 is SGHRS, CDR2 YFSETQ, per germline. The CDR3: CASRWETSGYEQYF. The CDR3 region has the DNA TGCGCCAGCAGATGGGAGACTAGCGGCTACGAGCAGTACTTC. Full variable domain (remainder filled in from reference TRBV5-1 and TRBJ2-7): KAGVTQTPRYLIKTRGQQVTLSCSPISGHRSVSWYQQTPGQGLQFLFEYFSETQRNKGNFPGRFSGRQFSNSRSEMNVSTLELGDSALYLCASRWETSGYEQYFGPGTRLTVT.

The rearrangement uses TRBV5-4 and TRBJ2-2; possible D gene TRBD2, 5 bases. CDR3 length: 13 residues. V lost 2 bases and J 6 bases, leaving 8 bases between the germline ends. Germline V CDR1 and CDR2: SGHNT, YYREEE (reference sequence). The DNA of the CDR3 is TGTGCCAGCAGCTTTCAGGAGGCCGGGGAGCTGTTTTTT. This gives the protein CASSFQEAGELFF.

This clone was counted once. The V and J genes are TRBV13 and TRBJ1-1; 9 nucleotides match TRBD1. With V trimmed by 4 bases and J by 8 bases, 8 bases remained unmatched. CDR3 length: 14 residues. CDR1 PRHDT and CDR2 FYEKMQ come from the germline V gene (reference sequence). The CDR3 loop is CASSWTGEILEAFF. The CDR3 DNA reads as TGTGCCAGCAGCTGGACAGGGGAGATTTTGGAAGCTTTCTTT. The complete variable domain, with remaining parts taken from reference TRBV13 and TRBJ1-1, reads AAGVIQSPRHLIKEKRETATLKCYPIPRHDTVYWYQQGPGQDPQFLISFYEKMQSDKGSIPDRFSAQQFSDYHSELNMSSLELGDSALYFCASSWTGEILEAFFGQGTRLTVV.

V is TRBV5-4 and J is TRBJ2-5, with D maybe TRBD2 (6 bases). From germline, CDR1 is SGHNT and CDR2 YYREEE (reference sequence). Trimming took off 2 bases at V and 4 bases at J, with 9 bases between the two ends. The CDR3 length is 13 residues. As DNA, the CDR3 is TGTGCCAGCAGCTTCGGGGGTAGAGAGACCCAGTACTTC. It translates to CASSFGGRETQYF.

This clone has only a few counts. The chain links TRBV5-1 to TRBJ1-2, with 7 bases aligning to TRBD1. Germline CDR1 is SGHRS and CDR2 is YFSETQ. This CDR3 region has 15 residues. With V trimmed by 5 bases and J by 2 bases, 9 bases remained unmatched. The CDR3 reads CASRLTGEANYGYTF. The CDR3 DNA sequence: TGCGCCAGCAGGCTAACAGGGGAGGCGAACTATGGCTACACCTTC.

The chain uses TRBV29-1 and TRBJ2-1, with 7 positions matching TRBD1. Germline V gene lookup returns CDR1 SQVTM and CDR2 ANQGSEA. This CDR3 region has 12 residues. Losses at the gene ends were 8 bases for V and 7 bases for J; bases not matched to a gene: 8. The chain's CDR3 is CSKRDRENEQFF. The CDR3 region has the DNA TGCAGCAAAAGAGACAGGGAGAATGAGCAGTTCTTC.